This T cell receptor (beta chain) is from a study of cytomegalovirus exposure and HLA in healthy donors. Study observations and caveats: Beyond CMV serostatus, there was no information to go on about immune exposure.

This clone was counted a single time. Its target is not known. CDR1 and CDR2 (germline): SGHNT, YENEEA. V gave up 5 bases and J gave up 3 bases; unmatched junction bases: 6. The CDR3 has 16 residues. It was with 60 Vbeta and 13 Jbeta primers that the PCR ran. Produced via immunoSEQ multiplex PCR; TCRdb's table is partial and in-frame only. Of around 200,000 clones listed, about 80% are singletons. The clonotype comes from a man aged 35 to 55 in good health and CMV-seropositive. The chain employs TRBV11-3 and TRBJ2-2; 10 nucleotides agree with TRBD1. What was sequenced was PBMCs. The CDR3 reads CASSARDRGYTGELFF. The CDR3 nucleotides read TGTGCCAGCAGCGCCCGGGACAGGGGTTACACCGGGGAGCTGTTTTTT.